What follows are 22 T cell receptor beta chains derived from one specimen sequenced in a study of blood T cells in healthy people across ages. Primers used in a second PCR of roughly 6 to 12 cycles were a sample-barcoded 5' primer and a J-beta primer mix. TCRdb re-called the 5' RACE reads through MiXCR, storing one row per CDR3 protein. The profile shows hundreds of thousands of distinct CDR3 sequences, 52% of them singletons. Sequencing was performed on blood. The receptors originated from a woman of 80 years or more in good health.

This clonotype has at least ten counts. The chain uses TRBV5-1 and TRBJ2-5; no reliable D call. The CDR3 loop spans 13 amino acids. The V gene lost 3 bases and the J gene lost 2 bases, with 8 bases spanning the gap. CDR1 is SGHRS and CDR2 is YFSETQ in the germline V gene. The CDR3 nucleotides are TGCGCCAGCAGCTACAGCCATCAAGAGACCCAGTACTTC. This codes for CASSYSHQETQYF. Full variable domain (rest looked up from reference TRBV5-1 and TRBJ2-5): KAGVTQTPRYLIKTRGQQVTLSCSPISGHRSVSWYQQTPGQGLQFLFEYFSETQRNKGNFPGRFSGRQFSNSRSEMNVSTLELGDSALYLCASSYSHQETQYFGPGTRLLVL.

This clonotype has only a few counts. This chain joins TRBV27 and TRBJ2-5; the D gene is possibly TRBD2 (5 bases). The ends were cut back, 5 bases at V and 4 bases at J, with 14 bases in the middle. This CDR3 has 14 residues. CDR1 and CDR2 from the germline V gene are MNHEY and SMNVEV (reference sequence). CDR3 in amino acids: CASSLLGRRETQYF. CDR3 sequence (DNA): TGTGCCAGCAGTCTTCTAGGGAGAAGAGAGACCCAGTACTTC.

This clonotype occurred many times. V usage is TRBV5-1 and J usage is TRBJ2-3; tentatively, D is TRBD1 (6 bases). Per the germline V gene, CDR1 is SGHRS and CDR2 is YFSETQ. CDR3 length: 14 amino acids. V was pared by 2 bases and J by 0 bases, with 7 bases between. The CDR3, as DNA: TGCGCCAGCAGCTTTACAGGGAGCACAGATACGCAGTATTTT. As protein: CASSFTGSTDTQYF.

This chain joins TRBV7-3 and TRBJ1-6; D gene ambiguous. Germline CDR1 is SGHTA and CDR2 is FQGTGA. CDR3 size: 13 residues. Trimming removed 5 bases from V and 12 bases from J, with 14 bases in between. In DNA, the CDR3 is TGTGCCAGCAGCCTGCGTTACCGCTTACCCCTCCACTTT. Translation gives CASSLRYRLPLHF.

CDR3: CASSSGFGYGYTF. The CDR3 DNA sequence: TGTGCCAGCAGTTCTGGGTTCGGCTATGGCTACACCTTC. V usage is TRBV12-3 or TRBV12-4 and J usage is TRBJ1-2, with D unresolved. This CDR3 region has 13 residues. Trimming took 4 bases from V and 4 from J, leaving 10 bases between them.

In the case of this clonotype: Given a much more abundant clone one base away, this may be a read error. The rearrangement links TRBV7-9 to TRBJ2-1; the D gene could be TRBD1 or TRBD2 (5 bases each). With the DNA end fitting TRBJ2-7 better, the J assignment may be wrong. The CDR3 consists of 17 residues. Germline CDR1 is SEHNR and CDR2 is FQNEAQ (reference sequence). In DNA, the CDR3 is TGTGCCAGCAGCCAGATGAGGGGCGCAAGCTCCTACAATGAGCAGTACTTC. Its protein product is CASSQMRGASSYNEQYF.

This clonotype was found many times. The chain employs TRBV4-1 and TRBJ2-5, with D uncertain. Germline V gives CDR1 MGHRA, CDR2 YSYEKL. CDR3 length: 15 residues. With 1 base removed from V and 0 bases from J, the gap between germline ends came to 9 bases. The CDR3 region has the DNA TGCGCCAGCAGCCAAGGAATGGGCAACCAAGAGACCCAGTACTTC. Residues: CASSQGMGNQETQYF.

The CDR3 spells CATSRDSATNEKLFF. CDR3 sequence (DNA): TGTGCCACCAGCAGGGACTCCGCAACTAATGAAAAACTGTTTTTT. The genes are TRBV15 and TRBJ1-4; D unresolved. This CDR3 region has 15 residues. Germline-derived CDR1 and CDR2 are LNHNV and YYDKDF (reference sequence). With 3 bases removed from V and 0 bases from J, the gap between germline ends came to 8 bases.

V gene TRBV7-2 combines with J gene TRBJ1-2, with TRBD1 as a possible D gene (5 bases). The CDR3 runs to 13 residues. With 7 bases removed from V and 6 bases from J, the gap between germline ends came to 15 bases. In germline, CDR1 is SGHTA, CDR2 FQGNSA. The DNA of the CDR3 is TGTGCCAGCACTCCGGGGGTCCCTCATGGCTACACCTTC. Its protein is CASTPGVPHGYTF.

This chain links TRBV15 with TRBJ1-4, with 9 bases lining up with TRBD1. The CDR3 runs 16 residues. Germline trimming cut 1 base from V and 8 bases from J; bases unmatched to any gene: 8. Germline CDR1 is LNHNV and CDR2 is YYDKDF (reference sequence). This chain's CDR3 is CATSRGSGTGKEKLFF. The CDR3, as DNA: TGTGCCACCAGCAGAGGTTCCGGGACAGGGAAGGAAAAACTGTTTTTT. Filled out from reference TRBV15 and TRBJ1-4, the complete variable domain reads DAMVIQNPRYQVTQFGKPVTLSCSQTLNHNVMYWYQQKSSQAPKLLFHYYDKDFNNEADTPDNFQSRRPNTSFCFLDIRSPGLGDTAMYLCATSRGSGTGKEKLFFGSGTQLSVL.

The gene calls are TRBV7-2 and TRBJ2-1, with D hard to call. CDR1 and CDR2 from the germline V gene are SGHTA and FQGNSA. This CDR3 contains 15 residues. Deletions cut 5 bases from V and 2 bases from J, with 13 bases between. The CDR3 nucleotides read TGTGCCAGCAGCCCAGTCCGCCGGCCCTACAATGAGCAGTTCTTC. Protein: CASSPVRRPYNEQFF.

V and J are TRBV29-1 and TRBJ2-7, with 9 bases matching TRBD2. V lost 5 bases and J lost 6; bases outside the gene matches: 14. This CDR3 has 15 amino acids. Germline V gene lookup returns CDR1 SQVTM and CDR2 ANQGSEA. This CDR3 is CSVRGGLAGWGEQYF. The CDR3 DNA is TGCAGCGTTCGGGGAGGGCTAGCGGGATGGGGCGAGCAGTACTTC.

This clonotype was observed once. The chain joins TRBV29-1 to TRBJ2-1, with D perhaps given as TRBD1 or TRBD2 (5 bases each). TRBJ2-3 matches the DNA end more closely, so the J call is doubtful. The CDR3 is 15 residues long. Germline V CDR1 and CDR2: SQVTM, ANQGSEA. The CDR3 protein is CSVEAGGTAYNEQYF. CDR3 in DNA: TGCAGCGTTGAAGCCGGTGGGACGGCTTACAATGAGCAGTATTTT.

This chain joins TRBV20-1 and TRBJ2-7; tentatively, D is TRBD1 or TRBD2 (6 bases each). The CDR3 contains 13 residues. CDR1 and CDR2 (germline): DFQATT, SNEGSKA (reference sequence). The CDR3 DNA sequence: TGCAGGGGCGACGAGGGGGGATCCTACGAGCAGTACTTC. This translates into CRGDEGGSYEQYF.

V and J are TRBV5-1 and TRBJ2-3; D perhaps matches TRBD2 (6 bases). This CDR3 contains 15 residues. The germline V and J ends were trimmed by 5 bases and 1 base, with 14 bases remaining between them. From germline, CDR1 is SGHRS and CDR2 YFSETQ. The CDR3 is CASRDPRLGTDTQYF. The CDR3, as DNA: TGCGCCAGCAGGGATCCGAGACTAGGCACAGATACGCAGTATTTT.

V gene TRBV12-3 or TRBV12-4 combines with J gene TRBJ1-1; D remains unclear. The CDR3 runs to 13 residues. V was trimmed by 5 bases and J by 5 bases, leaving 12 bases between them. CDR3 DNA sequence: TGTGCCAGCAGTGTGGCAGAAGGGACTGAAGCTTTCTTT. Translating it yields CASSVAEGTEAFF.

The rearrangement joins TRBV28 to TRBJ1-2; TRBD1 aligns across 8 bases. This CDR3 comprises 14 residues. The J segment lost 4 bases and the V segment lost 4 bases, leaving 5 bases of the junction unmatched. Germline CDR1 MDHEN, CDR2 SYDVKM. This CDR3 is CASSSGQETYGYTF. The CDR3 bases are TGTGCCAGCAGTTCGGGACAGGAGACCTATGGCTACACCTTC.

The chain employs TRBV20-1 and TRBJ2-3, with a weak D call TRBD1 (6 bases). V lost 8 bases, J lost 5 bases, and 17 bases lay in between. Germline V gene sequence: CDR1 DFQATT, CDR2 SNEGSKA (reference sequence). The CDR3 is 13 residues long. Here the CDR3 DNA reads TGCAGTCTGCGAGGCAGGGGAATAGATACGCAGTATTTT. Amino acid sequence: CSLRGRGIDTQYF.

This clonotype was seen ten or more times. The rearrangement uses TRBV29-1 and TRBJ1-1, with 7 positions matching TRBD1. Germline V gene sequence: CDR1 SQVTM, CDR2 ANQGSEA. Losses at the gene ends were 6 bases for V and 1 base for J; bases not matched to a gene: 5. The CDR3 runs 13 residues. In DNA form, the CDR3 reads TGCAGCGTCCGACAGGGAACGAACACTGAAGCTTTCTTT. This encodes CSVRQGTNTEAFF.

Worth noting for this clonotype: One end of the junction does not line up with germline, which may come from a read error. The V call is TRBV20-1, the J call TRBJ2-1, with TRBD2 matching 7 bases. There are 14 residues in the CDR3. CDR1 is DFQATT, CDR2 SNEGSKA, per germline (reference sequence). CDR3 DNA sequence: TGCAGTGCTAGGTTGGGGACTACCTACAATGAGCGGTTCTTC. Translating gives CSARLGTTYNERFF.

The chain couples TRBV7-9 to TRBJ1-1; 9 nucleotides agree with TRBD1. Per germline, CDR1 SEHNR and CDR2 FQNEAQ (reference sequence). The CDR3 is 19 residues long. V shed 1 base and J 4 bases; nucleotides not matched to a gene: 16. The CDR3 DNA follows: TGTGCCAGCAGCTTAGTTGGTCCCCAAACAGGGGGCAATGGCACTGAAGCTTTCTTT. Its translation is CASSLVGPQTGGNGTEAFF. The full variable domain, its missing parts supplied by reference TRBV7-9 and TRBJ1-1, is DTGVSQNPRHKITKRGQNVTFRCDPISEHNRLYWYRQTLGQGPEFLTYFQNEAQLEKSRLLSDRFSAERPKGSFSTLEIQRTEQGDSAMYLCASSLVGPQTGGNGTEAFFGQGTRLTVV.

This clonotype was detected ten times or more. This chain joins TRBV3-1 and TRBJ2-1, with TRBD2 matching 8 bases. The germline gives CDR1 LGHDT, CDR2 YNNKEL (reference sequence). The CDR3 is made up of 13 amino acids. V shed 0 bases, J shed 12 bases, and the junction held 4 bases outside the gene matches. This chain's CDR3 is CASSQDTSGRQFF. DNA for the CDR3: TGTGCCAGCAGCCAAGACACTAGCGGTAGGCAGTTCTTC.